A selection of T cell receptor beta chains follows, all from one sample in a study of a mutant IDH1 vaccine in newly diagnosed glioma. Repertoires were generated with immunoSEQ multiplex PCR, while TCRdb's copy carries only in-frame clones and drops some. The sample has tens of thousands of clones, over 70% seen once. The sequencing used PBMCs, collected from a glioma patient treated with radiotherapy, temozolomide or both. The receptors come from a middle-aged man with glioma. Some clones in this sample may be carry-over from other donors' samples. Each CDR3 is given with its conserved first and last residue. Fields, in order: D gene, clone size, J gene, V gene, CDR3 DNA, CDR3 protein. A D gene is named only where the DNA matches it firmly. Clone size, where shown, is once, few, many, or a class for clones that have expanded.

>.|.|TRBJ1-2|TRBV6-1
TGTGCCAGCAGTGAAGGTCCCGGGAGCTATGGCTACACCTTC
CASSEGPGSYGYTF
>TRBD1|once|TRBJ1-1|TRBV4-1
TGCGCCAGCAGCCCCGGACAGGGTAGCATGAACACTGAAGCTTTCTTT
CASSPGQGSMNTEAFF
>TRBD1|.|TRBJ2-7|TRBV18
TGTGCCAGCTCAAGTACCGTCGGGACAGGGTTTGTCGAGCAGTACTTC
CASSSTVGTGFVEQYF
>.|.|TRBJ1-2|TRBV6-5
TGTGCCAGCAGTTACTCGGGGGGGAGGAGCAACTATGGCTACACCTTC
CASSYSGGRSNYGYTF
>.|.|TRBJ2-3|TRBV27
TGTGCCAGCAGTTTATCCCCGCTCCGACTAAATACAGATACGCAGTATTTT
CASSLSPLRLNTDTQYF
>TRBD1|.|TRBJ2-7|TRBV6-1
TGTGCCAGCAGCGGGACAGGGCATACCTACGAGCAGTACTTC
CASSGTGHTYEQYF
>TRBD2|.|TRBJ2-3|TRBV5-4
TGTGCCAGCAGCGATGGCGTAGCGGGGGGGATGACAGATACGCAGTATTTT
CASSDGVAGGMTDTQYF
>.|.|TRBJ2-7|TRBV20-1
TGCAGTGCTAGAAAGGGAAACGAGCAGTACTTC
CSARKGNEQYF
>TRBD2|once|TRBJ2-5|TRBV10-3
TGTGCCACCCTGGGGGGGGAGACCCAGTACTTC
CATLGGETQYF
>TRBD1|.|TRBJ2-5|TRBV7-6
TGTGCCAGCAGGTCCGGGACAGTGCAGTACTTC
CASRSGTVQYF
>.|.|TRBJ1-2|TRBV12-5
TGTGCTAGTGGTTTGGGGATTCAAAATGATGGCTACACCTTC
CASGLGIQNDGYTF
>TRBD1|.|TRBJ1-1|TRBV7-9
TGTGCCAGCAGCTCTCCCTCGGGACAGGGGAACACTGAAGCTTTCTTT
CASSSPSGQGNTEAFF
>.|few|TRBJ2-1|TRBV11-2
TGTGCCAGCAGCATGCGGACAGTTGGGGATGAGCAGTTCTTC
CASSMRTVGDEQFF
>.|.|TRBJ1-2|TRBV5-4
TGTGCCAGCAGCTTGGCCCTGACAGGCTATGGCTACACCTTC
CASSLALTGYGYTF
>.|.|TRBJ2-7|TRBV15
TGTGCCACCAGCAGAGGGGGGGGACACGGAACCTACGAGCAGTACTTC
CATSRGGGHGTYEQYF
>.|.|TRBJ1-1|TRBV29-1
TGCAGCGTTGAGAACACTGAAGCTTTCTTT
CSVENTEAFF
>.|.|TRBJ1-2|TRBV30
TGTGCCTGGAGTGTACGGCTGGTCCGGGGCTATGGCTACACCTTC
CAWSVRLVRGYGYTF
>.|.|TRBJ1-2|TRBV19
TGTGCCAGTAGTATGACGGGACCTAACTATGGCTACACCTTC
CASSMTGPNYGYTF
>TRBD1|.|TRBJ2-2|TRBV13
TGTGCCAGCAGCGCCACCGGGACAGTCACCGGGGAGCTGTTTTTT
CASSATGTVTGELFF
>TRBD2|.|TRBJ2-3|TRBV29-1
TGCAGCGTTAGCGGGGCGGTTAGCACAGATACGCAGTATTTT
CSVSGAVSTDTQYF
>.|.|TRBJ1-6|TRBV14
TGTGCCAGCAGCCAAGACCCAGGGAACCATTCACCCCTCCACTTT
CASSQDPGNHSPLHF
>.|.|TRBJ1-5|TRBV7-8
TGTGCCAGCAGCTTCTCTTCCGTAAGGAATCAGCCCCAGCATTTT
CASSFSSVRNQPQHF
>.|.|TRBJ1-1|TRBV9
TGTGCCAGCAGCGCCGACAGTGATGAAGCTTTCTTT
CASSADSDEAFF
>TRBD1|.|TRBJ1-1|TRBV6-6
TGTGCCAGCAGTCCCACCGGGACAGGGAACACTGAAGCTTTCTTT
CASSPTGTGNTEAFF
>TRBD1|.|TRBJ1-4|TRBV15
TGTGCCACCAGCCCGATCGACAGGGACGGTGAAAAACTGTTTTTT
CATSPIDRDGEKLFF
>TRBD2|.|TRBJ2-1|TRBV5-1
TGCGCCAGCAGCTTGTCCGGACTAGCGGGAAATGAGCAGTTCTTC
CASSLSGLAGNEQFF
>TRBD2|.|TRBJ2-3|TRBV2
TGTGCCAGCAGTCGTTCTAGCGGGGGTCTAGATACGCAGTATTTT
CASSRSSGGLDTQYF
>TRBD1|.|TRBJ2-7|TRBV5-1
TGCGCCAGCAGCCCAGCCCAGGGGGCTACCTACGAGCAGTACTTC
CASSPAQGATYEQYF